This entry lists 26 T cell receptor beta chains sequenced from one sample in a study of T cell responses to AZD1222 COVID-19 vaccine. Sequenced by immunoSEQ multiplex PCR; TCRdb stores in-frame clones only, minus some. The data hold tens of thousands of clones, with 85% observed a single time. This specimen was peripheral blood, taken on day 0 of AZD1222 vaccination. The receptors stem from an adult in good health.

Points on this clone: A read error may account for a junction end that differs from germline. The V call is TRBV6-1, the J call TRBJ1-6, with TRBD1 as a possible D gene (5 bases). This CDR3 has 16 residues. Germline loops: CDR1 MNHNS, CDR2 SASEGT. The CDR3 loop reads CASREGKVRAGSPLHF. The CDR3, as DNA: TGTGCCAGCAGGGAAGGGAAGGTCAGGGCAGGTTCACCCCTCCACTTT.

The chain couples TRBV9 to TRBJ1-1; 7 bases agree with TRBD1. Germline CDR1 SGDLS, CDR2 YYNGEE. CDR3 length equals 14 residues. J was trimmed by 4 bases and V by 4 bases; bases with no gene match: 7. In DNA form, the CDR3 reads TGTGCCAGCAGCACCCGGGACAGCCGCACTGAAGCTTTCTTT. Its translation: CASSTRDSRTEAFF.

The rearrangement joins TRBV27 to TRBJ1-6; no reliable D call. Germline assignment: CDR1 MNHEY and CDR2 SMNVEV (reference sequence). The V end was cut by 1 base, the J end by 7 bases, with 20 bases between. CDR3 length: 18 amino acids. CDR3 sequence: CASSLWGAGTSVNSPLHF. The CDR3 DNA reads TGTGCCAGCAGTTTATGGGGAGCCGGTACCTCGGTCAATTCACCCCTCCACTTT.

The chain links TRBV11-2 to TRBJ2-5, with no clear D. Germline CDR1 reads SGHAT; CDR2 reads FQNNGV. V lost 0 bases to trimming and J lost 2 bases, with 7 bases between them. The CDR3 is made up of 14 amino acids. CDR3 protein: CASSLDSLQETQYF. The CDR3 nucleotides are TGTGCCAGCAGCTTAGATAGCCTTCAAGAGACCCAGTACTTC. Looking up the rest from reference TRBV11-2 and TRBJ2-5 gives the full variable domain: EAGVAQSPRYKIIEKRQSVAFWCNPISGHATLYWYQQILGQGPKLLIQFQNNGVVDDSQLPKDRFSAERLKGVDSTLKIQPAKLEDSAVYLCASSLDSLQETQYFGPGTRLLVL.

This clone occurred once. This chain uses TRBV4-1 with TRBJ1-2; possible D gene TRBD1, 5 bases. The CDR3 is made up of 15 amino acids. Looked up from germline, CDR1 is MGHRA and CDR2 is YSYEKL. V was pared by 5 bases and J by 0 bases, with 13 bases between. CDR3 DNA sequence: TGCGCCAGCAGCGATGGGACTGCCGCTAACTATGGCTACACCTTC. Protein: CASSDGTAANYGYTF.

The rearrangement uses TRBV7-2 and TRBJ1-5; D is undetermined. Trimming removed 5 bases at V and 7 bases at J, with 9 bases between. Per germline, CDR1 SGHTA and CDR2 FQGNSA. The CDR3 sequence is 12 residues long. CDR3 sequence (DNA): TGTGCCAGCAGCGGACCTGGCCAGCCCCAGCATTTT. Translating gives CASSGPGQPQHF.

The rearrangement joins TRBV7-2 to TRBJ2-3; 16 bases line up with TRBD2. The length of the CDR3 is 18 residues. The V gene's germline CDR1 is SGHTA and CDR2 FQGNSA. Trimming at V came to 5 bases and at J to 11 bases, leaving 16 bases not matched to a gene. The CDR3 bases are TGTGCCAGCAGCCGCGGGACTAGCGGGGGGGCCAGCCCACGGGTGCAGTATTTT. Translation: CASSRGTSGGASPRVQYF.

The rearrangement uses TRBV5-1 and TRBJ1-1; no reliable D call. CDR1 is SGHRS and CDR2 is YFSETQ in the germline V gene. The CDR3 totals 18 residues. V lost 0 bases to trimming and J lost 0 bases, with 18 bases between them. The DNA of the CDR3 is TGCGCCAGCAGCTTGGATCCACGACGGGAATATATGAACACTGAAGCTTTCTTT. Its translation is CASSLDPRREYMNTEAFF.

CDR3 sequence reads: CASSPQAVGGVSNQPQHF. The CDR3, as DNA: TGTGCCAGCTCACCACAGGCTGTTGGGGGGGTTAGCAATCAGCCCCAGCATTTT. The V and J genes are TRBV18 and TRBJ1-5; D is possibly TRBD1 (5 bases). This CDR3 is 18 amino acids long. V was trimmed by 1 base and J by 0 bases, leaving 16 bases between them. The V gene's germline CDR1 is KGHSH and CDR2 LQKENI.

The chain uses TRBV6-5 and TRBJ1-3; D is uncertain. Looked up from germline, CDR1 is MNHEY and CDR2 is SVGAGI. CDR3 length: 15 residues. V was cut by 6 bases and J by 4 bases, with 16 bases left in between. The CDR3 loop reads CASRSRVDGGNTIYF. The CDR3, as DNA: TGTGCCAGCAGGAGCAGAGTGGATGGAGGAAACACCATATATTTT.

The rearrangement joins TRBV2 to TRBJ2-5, with 8 nucleotides matching TRBD2. The junction had 4 bases not matched to a gene; V was cut back by 9 bases and J by 1 base. Looked up from germline, CDR1 is SNHLY and CDR2 is FYNNEI. This CDR3 comprises 13 residues. CDR3: CASLAGGQETQYF. CDR3 sequence (DNA): TGTGCCAGTCTCGCGGGGGGCCAAGAGACCCAGTACTTC.

V is TRBV12-3 or TRBV12-4 and J is TRBJ2-5, with D possibly TRBD2 on 6 matching bases. The V and J ends lost 5 bases and 5 bases respectively, with 12 bases between them. The CDR3 extends over 13 amino acids. The CDR3, as DNA: TGTGCCAGCAGTGACTCCGCGGGGGAGACCCAGTACTTC. This codes for CASSDSAGETQYF.

The V call is TRBV30, the J call TRBJ1-4; tentative D call: TRBD1 (6 bases). CDR3 length: 15 residues. Germline CDR1 and CDR2: GTSNPN and SVGIG (reference sequence). V shed 0 bases and J shed 2 bases, with 10 bases lying between them. In DNA form, the CDR3 reads TGTGCCTGGAGTGTACAGGGAGGTACTAATGAAAAACTGTTTTTT. Protein sequence: CAWSVQGGTNEKLFF.

This clone was counted only a few times. The chain carries TRBV7-2 and TRBJ1-5; possible D gene TRBD1, 6 bases. Germline lookup yields CDR1 SGHTA and CDR2 FQGNSA. The CDR3 spans 13 residues. V shed 0 bases and J shed 11 bases, with 11 bases lying between them. CDR3 region: CASSLARWDTQHF. The CDR3 coding sequence is TGTGCCAGCAGCTTAGCGAGATGGGACACCCAGCATTTT.

The chain couples TRBV3-1 (or the pseudogene TRBV3-2) to TRBJ2-2; 9 nucleotides align to TRBD1. Unmatched junction bases numbered 7, after V lost 4 bases and J lost 4 bases. The CDR3 contains 16 residues. Germline assignment: CDR1 LGHDT and CDR2 YNNKEL (reference sequence). The DNA for the CDR3 is TGTGCCAGCAGCCTCTCCGGGACAGGGCTCACCGGGGAGCTGTTTTTT. Its protein is CASSLSGTGLTGELFF.

The chain carries TRBV3-1 (or the pseudogene TRBV3-2) and TRBJ2-7; the D gene could be TRBD1 or TRBD2 (5 bases each). Trimming shortened V by 2 bases and J by 6 bases, and 14 bases separated the two germline ends. The germline CDR1 and CDR2 sequences are LGHDT and YNNKEL (reference sequence). This CDR3 is built from 14 residues. The CDR3 nucleotides read TGTGCCAGCAGCCAATTTCGGGGCAATGGCGAGCAGTACTTC. Protein sequence: CASSQFRGNGEQYF.

The chain employs TRBV15 and TRBJ1-1, with a weak D call TRBD1 (6 bases). The CDR3 covers 15 residues. The germline V gene has CDR1 LNHNV and CDR2 YYDKDF (reference sequence). V lost 3 bases, J lost 0 bases, and 11 bases lay in between. For the CDR3, the DNA is TGTGCCACCAGCAGGGGGGGGGCGATGAACACTGAAGCTTTCTTT. This translates into CATSRGGAMNTEAFF.

This rearrangement joins TRBV9 to TRBJ2-2, with TRBD2 matching 8 bases. Germline-derived CDR1 and CDR2 are SGDLS and YYNGEE. This CDR3 has 18 residues. The junction had 18 bases not matched to a gene; V was cut back by 4 bases and J by 7 bases. The CDR3 DNA is TGTGCCAGCAGCAAAGCCCCCCGGGGGGGCCGGGGTGTCGGGGAGCTGTTTTTT. As protein: CASSKAPRGGRGVGELFF.

The chain joins TRBV11-2 to TRBJ1-1, with 8 bases that match TRBD1. This CDR3 has 16 residues. V was clipped by 4 bases and J by 4 bases; unmatched bases: 11. The germline V gene encodes CDR1 SGHAT and CDR2 FQNNGV. The CDR3 bases are TGTGCCAGCAGCTCCTCCGGACAGGGCTGGGGCACTGAAGCTTTCTTT. Amino acids: CASSSSGQGWGTEAFF.

The gene calls are TRBV5-8 and TRBJ2-7; D unresolved. This CDR3 is built from 12 residues. V was trimmed by 4 bases and J by 1 base, leaving 6 bases between them. The germline gives CDR1 SGHTS, CDR2 YDEGEE. CDR3 residues: CASSRTSYEQYF. CDR3 in DNA: TGTGCCAGCAGCCGCACATCCTACGAGCAGTACTTC.

In this sample, this clone turned up a few times. The gene calls are TRBV5-4 and TRBJ2-5, with D possibly matching TRBD1 (6 bases). Germline V gives CDR1 SGHNT, CDR2 YYREEE (reference sequence). The CDR3 runs 13 residues. V dropped 4 bases and J dropped 4 bases, with 11 bases sitting between them. The CDR3 region is CASSLRTAETQYF. The CDR3 bases are TGTGCCAGCAGCCTCAGGACAGCAGAGACCCAGTACTTC.

DNA for the CDR3: TGTGCCAGCACCACTGAGTGGGGCACTGAAGCTTTCTTT. Protein product: CASTTEWGTEAFF. V usage is TRBV12-3 or TRBV12-4 and J usage is TRBJ1-1; D unresolved. Trimming left V 7 bases short and J 4 bases short, with 13 bases between. The CDR3 is 13 residues long.

The chain links TRBV2 to TRBJ1-2; 7 bases are a match to TRBD1. Germline V gene data show CDR1 as SNHLY and CDR2 as FYNNEI. The V segment lost 6 bases and the J segment 2 bases; nucleotides outside the gene matches: 3. This CDR3 is 13 amino acids long. In nucleotides, the CDR3 is TGTGCCAGCAGACTGGGACAGAACTATGGCTACACCTTC. Encoded protein: CASRLGQNYGYTF.

The chain is built from TRBV5-1 and TRBJ2-7; D may be TRBD1 (5 bases). The V end was cut by 4 bases, the J end by 6 bases, with 11 bases between. The CDR3 is 12 amino acids. CDR1 is SGHRS, CDR2 YFSETQ, per germline. CDR3 loop: CASSTGRGEQYF. DNA of the CDR3: TGCGCCAGCAGCACCGGAAGGGGCGAGCAGTACTTC.

This clone is a singleton in its sample. The genes are TRBV19 and TRBJ2-2; possibly TRBD1 for D (5 bases). This CDR3 is built from 15 residues. V lost 6 bases and J 6 bases, leaving 17 bases between the germline ends. Germline CDR1 LNHDA, CDR2 SQIVND (reference sequence). CDR3 loop: CASSTTALGSGELFF. CDR3 in DNA: TGTGCCAGTAGCACGACAGCCCTCGGATCCGGGGAGCTGTTTTTT. The complete variable domain, with remaining parts taken from reference TRBV19 and TRBJ2-2, reads DGGITQSPKYLFRKEGQNVTLSCEQNLNHDAMYWYRQDPGQGLRLIYYSQIVNDFQKGDIAEGYSVSREKKESFPLTVTSAQKNPTAFYLCASSTTALGSGELFFGEGSRLTVL.

The chain couples TRBV5-1 to TRBJ1-2; 9 nucleotides align to TRBD1. This CDR3 is built from 12 residues. V was pared by 4 bases and J by 11 bases, with 6 bases of the junction left unmatched. CDR1 is SGHRS and CDR2 is YFSETQ in the germline V gene. CDR3 in amino acids: CASSPGTGSYTF. The CDR3 DNA is TGCGCCAGCAGCCCGGGGACAGGGAGTTACACCTTC.